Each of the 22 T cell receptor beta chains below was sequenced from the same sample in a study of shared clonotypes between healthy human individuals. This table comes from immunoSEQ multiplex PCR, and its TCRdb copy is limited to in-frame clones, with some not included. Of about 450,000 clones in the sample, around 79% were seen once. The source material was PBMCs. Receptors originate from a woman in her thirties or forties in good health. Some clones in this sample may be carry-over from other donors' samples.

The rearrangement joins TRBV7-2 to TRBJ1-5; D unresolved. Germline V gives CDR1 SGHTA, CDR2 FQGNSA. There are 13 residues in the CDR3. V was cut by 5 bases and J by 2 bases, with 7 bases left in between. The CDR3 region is CASSLLRNQPQHF. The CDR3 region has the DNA TGTGCCAGCAGCCTCCTCCGCAATCAGCCCCAGCATTTT.

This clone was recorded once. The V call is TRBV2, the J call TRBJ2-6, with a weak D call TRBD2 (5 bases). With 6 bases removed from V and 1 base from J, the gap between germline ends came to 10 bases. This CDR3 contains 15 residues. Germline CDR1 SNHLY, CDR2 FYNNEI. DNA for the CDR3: TGTGCCAGCAGGAAACTAGTATCTGGGGCCAACGTCCTGACTTTC. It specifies CASRKLVSGANVLTF.

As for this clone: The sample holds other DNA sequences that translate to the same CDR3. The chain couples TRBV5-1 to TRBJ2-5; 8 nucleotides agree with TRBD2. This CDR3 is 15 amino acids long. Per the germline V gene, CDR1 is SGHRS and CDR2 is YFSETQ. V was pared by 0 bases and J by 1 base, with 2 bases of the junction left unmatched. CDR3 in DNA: TGCGCCAGCAGCTTGGCAGGGACTAGCCAAGAGACCCAGTACTTC. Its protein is CASSLAGTSQETQYF. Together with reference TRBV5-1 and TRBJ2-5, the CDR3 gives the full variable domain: KAGVTQTPRYLIKTRGQQVTLSCSPISGHRSVSWYQQTPGQGLQFLFEYFSETQRNKGNFPGRFSGRQFSNSRSEMNVSTLELGDSALYLCASSLAGTSQETQYFGPGTRLLVL.

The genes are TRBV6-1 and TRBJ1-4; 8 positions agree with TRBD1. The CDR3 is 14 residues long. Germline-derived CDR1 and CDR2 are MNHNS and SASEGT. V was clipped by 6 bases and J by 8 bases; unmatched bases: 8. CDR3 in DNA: TGTGCCAGCAGCCGAGGACAGGGAGGGGAAAAACTGTTTTTT. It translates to CASSRGQGGEKLFF.

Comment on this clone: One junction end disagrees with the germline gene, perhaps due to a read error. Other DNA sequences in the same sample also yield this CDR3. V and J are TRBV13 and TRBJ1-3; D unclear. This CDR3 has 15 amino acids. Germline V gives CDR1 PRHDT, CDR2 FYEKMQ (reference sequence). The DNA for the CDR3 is TGTGCCAGCAGCCCCCAGGCCCATGAGGGAAACACTATATATTTT. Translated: CASSPQAHEGNTIYF.

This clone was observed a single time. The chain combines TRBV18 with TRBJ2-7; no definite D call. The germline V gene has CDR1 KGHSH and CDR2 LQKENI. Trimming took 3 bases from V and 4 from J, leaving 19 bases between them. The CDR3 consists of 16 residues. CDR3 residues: CASSPTTVGPDYEQYF. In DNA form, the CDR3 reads TGTGCCAGCTCACCCACGACGGTTGGGCCCGATTACGAGCAGTACTTC.

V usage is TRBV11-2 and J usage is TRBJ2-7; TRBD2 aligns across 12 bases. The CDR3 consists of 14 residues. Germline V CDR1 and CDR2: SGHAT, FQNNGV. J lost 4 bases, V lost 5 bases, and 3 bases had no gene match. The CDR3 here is CASSPTSGGYEQYF. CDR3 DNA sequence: TGTGCCAGCAGCCCGACTAGCGGGGGTTACGAGCAGTACTTC. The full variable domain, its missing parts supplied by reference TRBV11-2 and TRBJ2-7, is EAGVAQSPRYKIIEKRQSVAFWCNPISGHATLYWYQQILGQGPKLLIQFQNNGVVDDSQLPKDRFSAERLKGVDSTLKIQPAKLEDSAVYLCASSPTSGGYEQYFGPGTRLTVT.

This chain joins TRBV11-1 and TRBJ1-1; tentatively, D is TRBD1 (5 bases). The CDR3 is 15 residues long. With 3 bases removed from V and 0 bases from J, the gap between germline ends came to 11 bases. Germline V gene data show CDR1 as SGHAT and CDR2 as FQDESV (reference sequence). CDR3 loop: CASSFPGHLNTEAFF. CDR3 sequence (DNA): TGTGCCAGCAGCTTCCCTGGACACTTGAACACTGAAGCTTTCTTT.

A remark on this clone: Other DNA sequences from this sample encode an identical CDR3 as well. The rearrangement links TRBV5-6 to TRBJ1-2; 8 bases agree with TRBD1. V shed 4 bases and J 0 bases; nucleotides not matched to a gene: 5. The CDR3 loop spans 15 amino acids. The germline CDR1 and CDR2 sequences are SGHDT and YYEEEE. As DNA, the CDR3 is TGTGCCAGCAGCCCCGGGACAGGAGCTAACTATGGCTACACCTTC. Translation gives CASSPGTGANYGYTF.

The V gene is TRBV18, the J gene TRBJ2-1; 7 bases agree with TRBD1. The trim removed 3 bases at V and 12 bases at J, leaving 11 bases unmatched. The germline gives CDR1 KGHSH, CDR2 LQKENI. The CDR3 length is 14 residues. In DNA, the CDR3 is TGTGCCAGCTCACCGTTCGAGGGGGCGGGCGGGCAGTTCTTC. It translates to CASSPFEGAGGQFF. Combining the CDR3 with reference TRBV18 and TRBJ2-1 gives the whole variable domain NAGVMQNPRHLVRRRGQEARLRCSPMKGHSHVYWYRQLPEEGLKFMVYLQKENIIDESGMPKERFSAEFPKEGPSILRIQQVVRGDSAAYFCASSPFEGAGGQFFGPGTRLTVL.

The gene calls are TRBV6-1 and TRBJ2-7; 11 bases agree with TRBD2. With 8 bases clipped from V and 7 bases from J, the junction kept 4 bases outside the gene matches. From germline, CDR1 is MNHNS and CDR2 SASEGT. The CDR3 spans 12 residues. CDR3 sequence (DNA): TGTGCCAGCCTACTAGCGGGAGATGAGCAGTACTTC. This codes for CASLLAGDEQYF.

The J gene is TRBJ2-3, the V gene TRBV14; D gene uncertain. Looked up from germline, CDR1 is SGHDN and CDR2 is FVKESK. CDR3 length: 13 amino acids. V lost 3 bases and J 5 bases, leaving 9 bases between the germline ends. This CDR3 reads CASSQVLGDTQYF. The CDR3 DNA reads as TGTGCCAGCAGCCAGGTCCTTGGAGATACGCAGTATTTT.

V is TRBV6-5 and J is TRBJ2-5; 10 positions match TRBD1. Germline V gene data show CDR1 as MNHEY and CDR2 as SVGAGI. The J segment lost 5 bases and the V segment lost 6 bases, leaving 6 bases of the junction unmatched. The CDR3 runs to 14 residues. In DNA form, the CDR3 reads TGTGCCAGCAGCTCCGACAGGGGGCGGGAGACCCAGTACTTC. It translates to CASSSDRGRETQYF.

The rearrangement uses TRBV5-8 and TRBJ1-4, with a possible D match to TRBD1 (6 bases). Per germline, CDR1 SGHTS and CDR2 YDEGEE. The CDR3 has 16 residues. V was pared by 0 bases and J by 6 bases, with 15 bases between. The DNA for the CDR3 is TGTGCCAGCAGCTTGGAGGACAGCGTGGTTGATGAAAAACTGTTTTTT. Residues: CASSLEDSVVDEKLFF.

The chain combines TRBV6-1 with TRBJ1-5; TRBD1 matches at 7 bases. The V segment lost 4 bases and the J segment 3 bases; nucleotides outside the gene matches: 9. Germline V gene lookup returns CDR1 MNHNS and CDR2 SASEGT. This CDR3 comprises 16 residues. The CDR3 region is CASSASGTANNQPQHF. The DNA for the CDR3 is TGTGCCAGCAGTGCATCCGGGACAGCCAACAATCAGCCCCAGCATTTT.

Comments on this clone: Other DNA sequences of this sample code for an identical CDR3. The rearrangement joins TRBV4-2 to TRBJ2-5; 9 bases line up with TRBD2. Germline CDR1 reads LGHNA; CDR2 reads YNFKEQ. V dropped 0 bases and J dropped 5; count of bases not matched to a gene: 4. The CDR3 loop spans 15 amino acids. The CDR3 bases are TGTGCCAGCAGCCAAGAAGAGCGGGAGGCCGAGACCCAGTACTTC. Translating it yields CASSQEEREAETQYF.

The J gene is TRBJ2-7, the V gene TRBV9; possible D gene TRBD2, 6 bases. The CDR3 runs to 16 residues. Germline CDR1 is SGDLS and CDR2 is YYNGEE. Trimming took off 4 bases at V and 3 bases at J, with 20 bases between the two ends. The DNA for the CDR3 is TGTGCCAGCAGCATTGACGGGAGCGCCCTCCACTACGAGCAGTACTTC. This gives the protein CASSIDGSALHYEQYF.

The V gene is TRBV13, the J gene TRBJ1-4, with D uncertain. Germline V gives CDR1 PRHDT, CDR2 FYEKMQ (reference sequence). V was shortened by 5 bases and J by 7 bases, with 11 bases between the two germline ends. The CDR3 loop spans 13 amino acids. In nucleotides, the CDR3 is TGTGCCAGCAGCCCCACGTCGGGTGAAAAACTGTTTTTT. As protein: CASSPTSGEKLFF.

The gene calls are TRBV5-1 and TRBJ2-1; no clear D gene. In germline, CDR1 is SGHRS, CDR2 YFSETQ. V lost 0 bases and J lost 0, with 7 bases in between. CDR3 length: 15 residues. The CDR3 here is CASSLGMGSYNEQFF. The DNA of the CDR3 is TGCGCCAGCAGCTTGGGTATGGGCTCCTACAATGAGCAGTTCTTC. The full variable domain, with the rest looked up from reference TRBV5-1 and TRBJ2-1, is KAGVTQTPRYLIKTRGQQVTLSCSPISGHRSVSWYQQTPGQGLQFLFEYFSETQRNKGNFPGRFSGRQFSNSRSEMNVSTLELGDSALYLCASSLGMGSYNEQFFGPGTRLTVL.

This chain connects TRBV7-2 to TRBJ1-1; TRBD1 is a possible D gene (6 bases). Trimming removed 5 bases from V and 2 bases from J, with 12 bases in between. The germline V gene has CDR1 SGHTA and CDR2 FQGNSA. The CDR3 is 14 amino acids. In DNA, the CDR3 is TGTGCCAGCAGCGTAACAGGGTTTAACACTGAAGCTTTCTTT. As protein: CASSVTGFNTEAFF.

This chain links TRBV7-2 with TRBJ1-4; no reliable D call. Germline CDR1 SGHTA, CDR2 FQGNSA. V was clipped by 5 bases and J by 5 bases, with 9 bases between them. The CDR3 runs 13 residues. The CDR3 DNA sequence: TGTGCCAGCAGCAGGGCTCGGAATGAAAAACTGTTTTTT. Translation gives CASSRARNEKLFF.

This CDR3 is CASSFGGTSGRRSYEQYF. The CDR3 DNA follows: TGTGCCAGCAGCTTCGGCGGGACTAGCGGGAGAAGATCCTACGAGCAGTACTTC. J is TRBJ2-7 and V is TRBV7-2, with TRBD2 identical over 14 bases. V shed 3 bases and J 1 base; nucleotides not matched to a gene: 8. The CDR3 covers 18 residues. In germline, CDR1 is SGHTA, CDR2 FQGNSA. The full variable domain, with the rest looked up from reference TRBV7-2 and TRBJ2-7, is GAGVSQSPSNKVTEKGKDVELRCDPISGHTALYWYRQSLGQGLEFLIYFQGNSAPDKSGLPSDRFSAERTGGSVSTLTIQRTQQEDSAVYLCASSFGGTSGRRSYEQYFGPGTRLTVT.